The clone carrying this TCR beta chain was picked up one time. Its antigen is currently unknown. This entry is derived from a study of CD8 T cells in Susac syndrome. About the research overall: Among sequenced Susac syndrome patients, more than five had active disease and about 8 were in remission. General study findings and limits: The Susac syndrome CD4+ T cell repertoires displayed no clonal expansion.

An input of about 0.5 to 1 ug of RNA was subjected to reverse transcription using random hexamers. MiXCR, run by TCRdb on the immunoSEQ multiplex PCR reads, gives a single entry per CDR3 protein. The sample records roughly 160,000 distinct CDR3 sequences, roughly 95% being singletons. V trimming: 6 bases; J trimming: 6 bases; junction bases outside the gene matches: 8. The V gene's germline CDR1 is DFQATT and CDR2 SNEGSKA (reference sequence). The CDR3 is 13 residues long. The sample comprised CD4+ T cells from PBMCs. This chain connects TRBV20-1 to TRBJ2-3; 8 nucleotides line up with TRBD1. This sequence was found in a human donor with Susac syndrome. This chain's CDR3 is CSATDRGGDTQYF. DNA for the CDR3: TGCAGTGCCACAGACAGGGGTGGGGATACGCAGTATTTT.